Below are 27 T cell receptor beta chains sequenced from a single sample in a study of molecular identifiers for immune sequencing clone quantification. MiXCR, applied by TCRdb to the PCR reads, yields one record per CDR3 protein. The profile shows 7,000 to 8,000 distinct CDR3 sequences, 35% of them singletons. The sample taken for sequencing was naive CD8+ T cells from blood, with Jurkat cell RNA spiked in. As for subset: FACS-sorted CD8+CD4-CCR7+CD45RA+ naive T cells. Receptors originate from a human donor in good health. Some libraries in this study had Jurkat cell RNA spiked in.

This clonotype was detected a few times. The CDR3 is CASSKGLSVSYEQYF. DNA of the CDR3: TGCGCCAGCAGCAAGGGGTTGTCGGTGTCCTACGAGCAGTACTTC. The chain combines TRBV5-1 with TRBJ2-7; perhaps TRBD1 as D (5 bases). Trimming stripped 4 bases from V and 1 base from J, with 15 bases between. From germline, CDR1 is SGHRS and CDR2 YFSETQ. The length of the CDR3 is 15 residues.

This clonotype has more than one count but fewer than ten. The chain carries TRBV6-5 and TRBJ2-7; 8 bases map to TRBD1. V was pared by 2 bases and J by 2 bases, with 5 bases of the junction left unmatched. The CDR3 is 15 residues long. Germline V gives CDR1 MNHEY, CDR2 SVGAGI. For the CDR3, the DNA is TGTGCCAGCAGTTACGACCAGGGGGCAACCTACGAGCAGTACTTC. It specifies CASSYDQGATYEQYF.

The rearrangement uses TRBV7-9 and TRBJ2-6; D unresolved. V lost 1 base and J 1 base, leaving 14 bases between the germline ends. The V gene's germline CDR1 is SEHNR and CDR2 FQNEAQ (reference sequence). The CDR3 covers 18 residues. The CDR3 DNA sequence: TGTGCCAGCAGCTTAGGGCTCTTAGGTCCATCTGGGGCCAACGTCCTGACTTTC. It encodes CASSLGLLGPSGANVLTF. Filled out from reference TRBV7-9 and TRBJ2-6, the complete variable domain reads DTGVSQNPRHKITKRGQNVTFRCDPISEHNRLYWYRQTLGQGPEFLTYFQNEAQLEKSRLLSDRFSAERPKGSFSTLEIQRTEQGDSAMYLCASSLGLLGPSGANVLTFGAGSRLTVL.

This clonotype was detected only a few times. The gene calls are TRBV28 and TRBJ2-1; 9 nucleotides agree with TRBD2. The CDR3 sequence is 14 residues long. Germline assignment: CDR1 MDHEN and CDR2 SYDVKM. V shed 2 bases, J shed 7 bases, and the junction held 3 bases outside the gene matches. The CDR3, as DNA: TGTGCCAGCAGTTTAGTGCTAGCGGGGAATGAGCAGTTCTTC. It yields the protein CASSLVLAGNEQFF.

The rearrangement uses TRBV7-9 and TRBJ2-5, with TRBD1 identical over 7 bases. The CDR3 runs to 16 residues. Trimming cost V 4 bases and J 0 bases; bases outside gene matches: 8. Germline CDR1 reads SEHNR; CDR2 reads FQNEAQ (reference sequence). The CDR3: CASSWTGTEYQETQYF. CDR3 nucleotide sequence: TGTGCCAGCAGCTGGACCGGGACAGAGTACCAAGAGACCCAGTACTTC.

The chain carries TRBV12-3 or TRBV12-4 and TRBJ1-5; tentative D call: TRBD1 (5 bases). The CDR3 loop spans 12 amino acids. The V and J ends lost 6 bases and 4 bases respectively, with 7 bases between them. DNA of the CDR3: TGTGCCAGCAGGACAGAAAATCAGCCCCAGCATTTT. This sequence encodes CASRTENQPQHF.

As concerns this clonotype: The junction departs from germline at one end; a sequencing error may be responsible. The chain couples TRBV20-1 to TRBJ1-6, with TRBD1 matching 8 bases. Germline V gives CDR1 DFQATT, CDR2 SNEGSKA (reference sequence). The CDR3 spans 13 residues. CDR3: CCAGGDNNSPLHF. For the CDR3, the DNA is TGCTGTGCAGGGGGCGATAATAATTCACCCCTCCACTTT.

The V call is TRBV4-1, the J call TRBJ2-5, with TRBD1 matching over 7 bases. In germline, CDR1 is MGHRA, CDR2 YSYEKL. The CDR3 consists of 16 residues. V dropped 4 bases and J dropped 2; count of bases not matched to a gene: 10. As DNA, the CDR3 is TGCGCCAGCAGCCGCATCTCATACAGGGGTCAAGAGACCCAGTACTTC. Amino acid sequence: CASSRISYRGQETQYF.

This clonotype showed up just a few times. Here the CDR3 reads CASSLDGYEQYF. DNA of the CDR3: TGTGCCAGCAGTCTTGACGGCTACGAGCAGTACTTC. The chain combines TRBV27 with TRBJ2-7; D ambiguous. CDR1 and CDR2 from the germline V gene are MNHEY and SMNVEV (reference sequence). V gave up 5 bases and J gave up 3 bases, with 8 bases separating them. This CDR3 spans 12 amino acids.

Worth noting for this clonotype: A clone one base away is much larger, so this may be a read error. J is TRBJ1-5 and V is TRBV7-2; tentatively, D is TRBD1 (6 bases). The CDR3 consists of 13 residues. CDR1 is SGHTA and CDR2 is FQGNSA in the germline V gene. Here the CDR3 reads CASSFGDNPPQHF. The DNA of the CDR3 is TGTGCCAGCAGCTTTGGGGACAATCCGCCCCAGCATTTT.

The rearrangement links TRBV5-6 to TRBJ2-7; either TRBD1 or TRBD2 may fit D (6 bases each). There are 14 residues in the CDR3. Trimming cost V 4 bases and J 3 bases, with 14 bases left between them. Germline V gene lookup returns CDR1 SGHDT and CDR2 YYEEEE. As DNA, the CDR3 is TGTGCCAGCAGCAGGGGGACTGGAGACTACGAGCAGTACTTC. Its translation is CASSRGTGDYEQYF.

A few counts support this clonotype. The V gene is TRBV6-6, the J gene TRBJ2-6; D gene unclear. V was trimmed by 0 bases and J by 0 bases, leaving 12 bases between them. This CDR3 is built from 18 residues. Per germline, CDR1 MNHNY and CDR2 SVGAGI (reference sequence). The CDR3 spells CASSYSDRLVSGANVLTF. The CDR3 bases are TGTGCCAGCAGTTACTCGGACCGACTCGTCTCTGGGGCCAACGTCCTGACTTTC.

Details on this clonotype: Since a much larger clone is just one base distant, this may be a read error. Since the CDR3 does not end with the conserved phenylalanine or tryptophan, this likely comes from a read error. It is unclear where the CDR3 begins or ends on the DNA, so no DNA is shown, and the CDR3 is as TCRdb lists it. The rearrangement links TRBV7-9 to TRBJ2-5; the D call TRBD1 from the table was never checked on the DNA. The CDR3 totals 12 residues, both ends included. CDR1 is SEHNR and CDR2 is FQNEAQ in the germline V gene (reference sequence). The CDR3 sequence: CASRPPFRGPAY.

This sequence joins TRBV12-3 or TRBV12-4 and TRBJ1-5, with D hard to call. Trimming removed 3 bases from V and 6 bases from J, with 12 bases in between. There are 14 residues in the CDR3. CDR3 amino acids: CASSLGYFGQPQHF. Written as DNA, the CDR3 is TGTGCCAGCAGTTTGGGGTATTTCGGTCAGCCCCAGCATTTT.

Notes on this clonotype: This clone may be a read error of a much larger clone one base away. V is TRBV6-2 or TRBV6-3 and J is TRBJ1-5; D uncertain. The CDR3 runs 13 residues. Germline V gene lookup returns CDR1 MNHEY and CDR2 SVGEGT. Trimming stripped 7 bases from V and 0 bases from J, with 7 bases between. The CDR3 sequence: CASKDRSNQPQHF. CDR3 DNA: TGTGCCAGCAAGGACCGTAGCAATCAGCCCCAGCATTTT.

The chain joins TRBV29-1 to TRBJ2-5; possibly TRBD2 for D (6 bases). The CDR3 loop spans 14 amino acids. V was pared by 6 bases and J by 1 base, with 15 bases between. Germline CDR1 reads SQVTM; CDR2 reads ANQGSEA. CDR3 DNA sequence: TGCAGCGTGCTACGACTAGGCCCCCAAGAGACCCAGTACTTC. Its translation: CSVLRLGPQETQYF.

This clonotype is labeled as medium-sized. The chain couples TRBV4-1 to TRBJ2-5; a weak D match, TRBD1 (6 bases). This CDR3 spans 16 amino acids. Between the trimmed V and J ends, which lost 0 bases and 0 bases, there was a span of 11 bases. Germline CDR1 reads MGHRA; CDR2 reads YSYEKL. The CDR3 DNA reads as TGCGCCAGCAGCCAAGAAGCCAGGGGCCACCAAGAGACCCAGTACTTC. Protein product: CASSQEARGHQETQYF.

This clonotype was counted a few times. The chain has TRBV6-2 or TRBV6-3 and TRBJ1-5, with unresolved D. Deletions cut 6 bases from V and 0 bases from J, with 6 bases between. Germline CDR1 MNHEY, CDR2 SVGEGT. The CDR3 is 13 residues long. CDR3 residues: CASRLYSNQPQHF. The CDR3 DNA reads TGTGCCAGCAGATTATATAGCAATCAGCCCCAGCATTTT.

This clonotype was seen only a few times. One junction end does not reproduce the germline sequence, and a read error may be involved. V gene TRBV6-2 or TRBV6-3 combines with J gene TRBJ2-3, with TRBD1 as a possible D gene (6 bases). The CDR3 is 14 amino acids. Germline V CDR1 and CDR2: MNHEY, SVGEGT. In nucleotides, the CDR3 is TGTGCCAGCAGTGACCGACAGGAGTCAGATACGCAGAATTTT. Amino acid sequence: CASSDRQESDTQNF.

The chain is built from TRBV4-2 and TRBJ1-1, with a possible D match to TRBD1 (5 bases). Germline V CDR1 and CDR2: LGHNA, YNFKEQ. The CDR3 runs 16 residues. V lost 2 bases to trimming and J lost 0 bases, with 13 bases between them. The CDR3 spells CASSQHDETVNTEAFF. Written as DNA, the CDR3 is TGTGCCAGCAGCCAACACGACGAGACAGTGAACACTGAAGCTTTCTTT.

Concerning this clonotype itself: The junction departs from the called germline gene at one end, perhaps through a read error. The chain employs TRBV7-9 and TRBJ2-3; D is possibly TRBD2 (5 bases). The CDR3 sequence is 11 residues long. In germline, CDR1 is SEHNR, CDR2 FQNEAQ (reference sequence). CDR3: CASGSRDTQNF. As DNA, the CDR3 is TGTGCCAGCGGGTCCCGGGATACGCAGAATTTT.

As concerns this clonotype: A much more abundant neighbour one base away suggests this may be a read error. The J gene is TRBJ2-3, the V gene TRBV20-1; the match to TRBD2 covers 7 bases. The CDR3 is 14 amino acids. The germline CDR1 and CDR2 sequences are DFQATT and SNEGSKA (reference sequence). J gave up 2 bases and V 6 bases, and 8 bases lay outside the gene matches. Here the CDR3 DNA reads TGCAGTGCCTGGGACTACTCCAACACAGATACGCAGTATTTT. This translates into CSAWDYSNTDTQYF.

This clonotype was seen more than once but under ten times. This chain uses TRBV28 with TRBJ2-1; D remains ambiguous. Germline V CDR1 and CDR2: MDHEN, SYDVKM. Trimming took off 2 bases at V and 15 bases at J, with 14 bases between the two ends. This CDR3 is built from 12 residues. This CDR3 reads CASSLTRAQRFF. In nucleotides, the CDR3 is TGTGCCAGCAGTTTAACCCGGGCTCAGAGGTTCTTC.

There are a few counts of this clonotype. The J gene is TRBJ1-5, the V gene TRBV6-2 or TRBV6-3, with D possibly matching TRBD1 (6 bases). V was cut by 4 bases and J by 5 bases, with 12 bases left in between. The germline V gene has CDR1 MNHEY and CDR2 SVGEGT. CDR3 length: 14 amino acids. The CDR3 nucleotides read TGTGCCAGCAGTTCCCGAAGGGGGGATCAGCCCCAGCATTTT. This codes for CASSSRRGDQPQHF.

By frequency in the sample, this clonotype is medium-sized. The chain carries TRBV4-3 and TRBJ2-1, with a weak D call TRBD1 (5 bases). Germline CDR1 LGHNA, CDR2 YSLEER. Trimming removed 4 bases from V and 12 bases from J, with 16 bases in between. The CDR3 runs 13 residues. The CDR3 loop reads CASSPIKGWSQFF. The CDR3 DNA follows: TGCGCCAGCAGCCCTATAAAGGGGTGGTCGCAGTTCTTC.

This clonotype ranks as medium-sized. The CDR3 loop reads CASSLTPFAGQEQETQYF. CDR3 DNA: TGTGCCAGCAGCTTAACCCCCTTTGCAGGACAGGAACAAGAGACCCAGTACTTC. This chain links TRBV7-2 with TRBJ2-5; 7 bases align to TRBD1. Germline lookup yields CDR1 SGHTA and CDR2 FQGNSA. There are 18 residues in the CDR3. After removal of 2 bases from V and 2 bases from J, the junction contained 14 bases not matched to a gene. The full variable domain, with the rest looked up from reference TRBV7-2 and TRBJ2-5, is GAGVSQSPSNKVTEKGKDVELRCDPISGHTALYWYRQSLGQGLEFLIYFQGNSAPDKSGLPSDRFSAERTGGSVSTLTIQRTQQEDSAVYLCASSLTPFAGQEQETQYFGPGTRLLVL.

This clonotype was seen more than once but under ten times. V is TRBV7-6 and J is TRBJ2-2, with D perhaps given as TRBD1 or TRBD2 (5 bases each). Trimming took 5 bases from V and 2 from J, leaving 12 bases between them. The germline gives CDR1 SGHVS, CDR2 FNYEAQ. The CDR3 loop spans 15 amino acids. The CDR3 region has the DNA TGTGCCAGCAGCCCCATCGGGACCAACACCGGGGAGCTGTTTTTT. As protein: CASSPIGTNTGELFF.